This TCR beta chain was recovered during a study of healthy donors' naive CD4 and CD8 T cells (dated by TCRdb to 2015 to 2017). Looking at the study overall: Donor selection covered three age groups (20-25, 40-50 and 60-70 years) with roughly 6 people in each, and the resulting cohort had a mean age of almost 45 and was half female. For TCR alpha, a new primer set covering all functional IMGT alpha gene variants was designed, and the rest of the protocol matched the beta-chain workflow. To examine how TCR variation is linked to lineage commitment, the study sequenced rearranged TCR alpha and beta chains from naive CD4+ and CD8+ T cells. Peripheral blood mononuclear cells were obtained from 18 unrelated, healthy individuals. The donors were HLA-typed by sequencing at HLA-A, -B, -C, -DRB1, -DQB1 and -DPB1, using the SBTexcellerator protocol, an ABI3130xl analyzer and SBTengine software.

Including cysteine and phenylalanine, the CDR3 has 14 amino acids. Of the read, only the CDR3 DNA is kept; its 42 bases are in frame from base 1. V lost 3 bases and J lost 7 bases; the stretch between them is 15 bases long. Per the germline V gene (reference sequence), PRHDT is the CDR1 and FYEKMQ is the CDR2. Worth noting for this clonotype: There is no known antigen for this receptor. Nothing much larger sits one base from this clone, and base qualities are not available.

On the study overall, not on this receptor specifically: Because alpha and beta chains were sequenced in bulk and could not be paired, combined chain effects were not evaluated. Naive CD4+ and CD8+ cells reportedly showed biased usage of most V and J gene segments, and this bias was consistent across donors and independent of HLA genotype. Taken together, V genes, J genes and CDR3 charge appeared to account for 10% to 15% of the variance in CD4/CD8 propensity, acting in a largely additive way. In both chains, CD4+ lineage was associated with a positively charged CDR3, and CD8+ lineage was associated with a negatively charged CDR3. The study did not directly address possible repertoire bias arising from homeostatic proliferation of naive T cells.

Reads for this sample came from a 454 GS FLX Titanium. TCR libraries were built from 450 to 600 ng of total RNA with a previously published linear amplification protocol. Sequencing was carried out on the Roche/454 Genome Sequencer using Titanium chemistry. As for the original processing: From four or five of the healthy donors, a total of fewer than 80,000 rearranged TCR alpha transcripts were sequenced. Duplicate transcripts were dropped, and unique TCR clonotypes were identified by the CDR3 junction according to IMGT nomenclature. CD4 versus CD8 status was modeled on V and J genes by logistic regression in R 2.13.0, with adjustment for donor effects and Bonferroni correction for multiple testing. The public reads were reanalyzed by TCRdb: fastp trimming at Q25, MiXCR alignment, in-frame beta chains only. Each CDR3 protein appears once, grouped with its most common genes and DNA. TCRdb's processing, not the authors' own work, is the source of the V and J calls. This sample is represented by roughly 200,000 distinct CDR3 sequences; around three quarters of them were singletons. Approximately 2.5% of the sample is taken by the ten largest.

Cells with a CD4+CD8-CD45RO-CD45RA+ profile were isolated by FACS and defined as naive CD4+ T cells, and those with a CD8+CD4-CD45RA+CD27bright profile were defined as naive CD8+ T cells. Sorting used antibodies against CD4 (RPA-T4), CD8 (SK1), CD27 (O323), CD45RA (HI100) and CD45RO (UCHL1). The TCR was taken from a pool of human donors in good health; the sample pools cells from several healthy donors. The sequence links TRBV13 to TRBJ1-2; a weak D assignment points to TRBD1 (5 bases agree). Sequenced input: naive CD4+ and CD8+ T cells sorted from blood, pooled from several donors. Reading the label with the study, this specimen's cell subset or site is: FACS-sorted naive CD4+ (CD45RO-CD45RA+) and naive CD8+ (CD45RA+CD27bright) T cells. The CDR3 is CASSFGTDSGGYTF. The sequenced DNA: TGTGCCAGCAGCTTCGGGACTGACTCCGGTGGCTACACCTTC.